The count of the clone carrying this TCR beta chain is one. This entry belongs to a study of cytomegalovirus exposure and HLA in healthy donors. Overall study: A subsequent analysis reported that the 95 to 150 validation repertoires were produced on the same platform that had also been used for the 666 first-cohort repertoires.

Measured with immunoSEQ multiplex PCR; TCRdb has only the in-frame clones, and not every one. Of under 300,000 clones listed, around 85% are singletons. The CDR3 sequence is 15 residues long. The trim removed 0 bases at V and 2 bases at J, leaving 3 bases unmatched. In germline, CDR1 is LGHNA, CDR2 YNFKEQ. The donors formed part of the roughly 110-subject validation cohort, distinct from the approximately 670-subject first cohort. V usage is TRBV4-2 and J usage is TRBJ2-5; 7 bases are shared with TRBD2. The clonotype originates from a woman under 30 in good health and CMV-seronegative. Sequencing was performed on PBMCs. CDR3 DNA sequence: TGTGCCAGCAGCCAAGAACCGGGAGGTCAAGAGACCCAGTACTTC. Its protein is CASSQEPGGQETQYF.